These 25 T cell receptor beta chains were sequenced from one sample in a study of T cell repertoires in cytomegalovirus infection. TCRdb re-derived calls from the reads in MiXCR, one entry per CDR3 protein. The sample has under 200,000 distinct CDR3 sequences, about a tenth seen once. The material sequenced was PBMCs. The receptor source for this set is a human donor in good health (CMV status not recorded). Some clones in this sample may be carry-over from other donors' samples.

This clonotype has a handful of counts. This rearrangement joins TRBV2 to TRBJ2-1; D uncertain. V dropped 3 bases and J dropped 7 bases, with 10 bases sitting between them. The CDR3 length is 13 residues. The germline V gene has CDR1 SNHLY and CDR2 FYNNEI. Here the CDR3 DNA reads TGTGCCAGCAGTGAGCGTGGGGTTAATGAGCAGTTCTTC. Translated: CASSERGVNEQFF.

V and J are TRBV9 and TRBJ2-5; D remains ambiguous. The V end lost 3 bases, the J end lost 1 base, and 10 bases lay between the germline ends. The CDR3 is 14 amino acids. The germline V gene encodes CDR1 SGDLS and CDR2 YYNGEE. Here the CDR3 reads CASSGTSLQETQYF. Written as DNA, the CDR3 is TGTGCCAGCAGCGGTACGTCGCTCCAAGAGACCCAGTACTTC.

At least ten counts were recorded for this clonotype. The CDR3, as DNA: TGTGCCATCAGCGGGACTGGAGTTAGCGGGGGGGCCTCTCATGAGCAGTTCTTC. As protein: CAISGTGVSGGASHEQFF. The chain joins TRBV10-3 to TRBJ2-1, with 11 bases fitting TRBD2. V lost 6 bases, J lost 8 bases, and 18 bases stayed unmatched. This CDR3 comprises 18 residues. Germline V CDR1 and CDR2: ENHRY, SYGVKD.

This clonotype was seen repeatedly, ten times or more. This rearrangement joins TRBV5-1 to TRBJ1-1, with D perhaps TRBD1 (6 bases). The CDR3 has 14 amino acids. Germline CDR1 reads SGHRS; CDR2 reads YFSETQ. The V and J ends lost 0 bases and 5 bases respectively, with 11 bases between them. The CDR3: CASSLGGGRTEAFF. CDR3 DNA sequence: TGCGCCAGCAGCTTGGGGGGGGGGCGGACTGAAGCTTTCTTT.

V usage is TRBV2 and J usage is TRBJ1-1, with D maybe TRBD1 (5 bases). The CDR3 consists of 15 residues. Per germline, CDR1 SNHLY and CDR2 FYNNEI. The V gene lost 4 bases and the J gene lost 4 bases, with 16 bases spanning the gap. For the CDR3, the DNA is TGTGCCAGCAGTGCAGACAGAAATTGGAGCACTGAAGCTTTCTTT. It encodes CASSADRNWSTEAFF.

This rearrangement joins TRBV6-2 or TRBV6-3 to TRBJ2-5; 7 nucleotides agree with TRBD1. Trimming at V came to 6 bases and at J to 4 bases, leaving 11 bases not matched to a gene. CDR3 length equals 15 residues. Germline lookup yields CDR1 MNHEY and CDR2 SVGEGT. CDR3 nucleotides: TGTGCCAGCAGAAATCGGGACAGCAACGGAGAGACCCAGTACTTC. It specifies CASRNRDSNGETQYF.

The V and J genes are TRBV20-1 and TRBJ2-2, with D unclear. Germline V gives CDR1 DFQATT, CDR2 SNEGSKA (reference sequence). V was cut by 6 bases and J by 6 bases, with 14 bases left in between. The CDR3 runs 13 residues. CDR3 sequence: CSADSPRSGELFF. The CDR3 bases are TGCAGTGCCGATAGTCCGAGGTCCGGGGAGCTGTTTTTT.

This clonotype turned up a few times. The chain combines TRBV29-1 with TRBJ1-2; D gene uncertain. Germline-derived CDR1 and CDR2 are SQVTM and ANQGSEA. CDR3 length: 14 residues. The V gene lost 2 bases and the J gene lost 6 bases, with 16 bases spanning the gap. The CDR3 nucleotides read TGCAGCGTTGAATCATCCTCGGGTTACGATGGCTACACCTTC. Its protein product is CSVESSSGYDGYTF.

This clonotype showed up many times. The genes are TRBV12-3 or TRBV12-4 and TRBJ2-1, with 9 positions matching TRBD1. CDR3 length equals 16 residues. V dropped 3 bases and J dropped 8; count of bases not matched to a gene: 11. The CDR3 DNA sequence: TGTGCCAGCAGTTTCCCCTCCGGGACAGGGTGGGATGAGCAGTTCTTC. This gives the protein CASSFPSGTGWDEQFF.

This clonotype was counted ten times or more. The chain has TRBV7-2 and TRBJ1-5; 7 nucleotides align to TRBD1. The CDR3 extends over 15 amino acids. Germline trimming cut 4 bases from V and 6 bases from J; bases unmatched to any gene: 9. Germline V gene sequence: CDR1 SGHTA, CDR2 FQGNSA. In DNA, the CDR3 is TGTGCCAGCAGCTCCCTAGGGGGCCGAGGTCAGCCCCAGCATTTT. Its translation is CASSSLGGRGQPQHF.

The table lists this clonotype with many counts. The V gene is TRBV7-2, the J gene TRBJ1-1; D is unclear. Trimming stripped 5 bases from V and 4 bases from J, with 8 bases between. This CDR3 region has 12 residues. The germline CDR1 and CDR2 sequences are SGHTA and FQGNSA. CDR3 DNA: TGTGCCAGCAGCAAACCACTCACTGAAGCTTTCTTT. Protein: CASSKPLTEAFF. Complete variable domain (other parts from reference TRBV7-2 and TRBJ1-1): GAGVSQSPSNKVTEKGKDVELRCDPISGHTALYWYRQSLGQGLEFLIYFQGNSAPDKSGLPSDRFSAERTGGSVSTLTIQRTQQEDSAVYLCASSKPLTEAFFGQGTRLTVV.

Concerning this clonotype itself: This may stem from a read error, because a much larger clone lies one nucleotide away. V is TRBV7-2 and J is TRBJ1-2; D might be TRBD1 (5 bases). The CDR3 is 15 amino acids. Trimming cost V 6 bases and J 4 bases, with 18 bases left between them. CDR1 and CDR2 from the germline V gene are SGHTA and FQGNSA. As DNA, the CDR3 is TGTGCCAGCAGTTCCCGGGACTGGGGTTTCTATGGCTACACCTTC. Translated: CASSSRDWGFYGYTF. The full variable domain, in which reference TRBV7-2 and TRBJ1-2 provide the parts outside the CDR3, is GAGVSQSPSNKVTEKGKDVELRCDPISGHTALYWYRQSLGQGLEFLIYFQGNSAPDKSGLPSDRFSAERTGGSVSTLTIQRTQQEDSAVYLCASSSRDWGFYGYTFGSGTRLTVV.

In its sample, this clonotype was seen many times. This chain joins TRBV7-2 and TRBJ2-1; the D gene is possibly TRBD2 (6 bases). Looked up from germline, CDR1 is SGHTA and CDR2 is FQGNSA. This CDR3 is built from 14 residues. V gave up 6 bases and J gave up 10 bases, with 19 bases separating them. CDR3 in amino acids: CASSQASAGLEQFF. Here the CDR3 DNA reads TGTGCCAGCAGTCAGGCGTCGGCGGGGTTAGAGCAGTTCTTC.

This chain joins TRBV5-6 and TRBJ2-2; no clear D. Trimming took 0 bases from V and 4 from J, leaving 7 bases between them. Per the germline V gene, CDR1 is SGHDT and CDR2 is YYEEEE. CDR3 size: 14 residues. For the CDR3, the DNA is TGTGCCAGCAGCTTGGCCTGGCCCACCGGGGAGCTGTTTTTT. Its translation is CASSLAWPTGELFF.

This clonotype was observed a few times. The CDR3: CASNHDSVSSYEQYF. CDR3 bases: TGTGCCAGCAACCACGACTCCGTCAGCTCCTACGAGCAGTACTTC. V gene TRBV2 combines with J gene TRBJ2-7; D remains ambiguous. Trimming shortened V by 7 bases and J by 0 bases, and 16 bases separated the two germline ends. The CDR3 sequence is 15 residues long. CDR1 is SNHLY, CDR2 FYNNEI, per germline.

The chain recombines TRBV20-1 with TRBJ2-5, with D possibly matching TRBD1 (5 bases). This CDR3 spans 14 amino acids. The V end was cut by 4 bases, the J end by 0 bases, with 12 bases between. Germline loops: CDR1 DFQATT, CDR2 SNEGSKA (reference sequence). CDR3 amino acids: CSATFGRDQETQYF. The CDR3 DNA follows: TGCAGTGCTACTTTCGGCAGGGACCAAGAGACCCAGTACTTC.

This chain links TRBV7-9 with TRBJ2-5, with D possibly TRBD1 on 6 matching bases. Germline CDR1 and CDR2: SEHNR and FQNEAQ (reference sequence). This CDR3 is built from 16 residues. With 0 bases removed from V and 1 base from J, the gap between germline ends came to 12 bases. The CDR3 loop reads CASSLAKQGAQETQYF. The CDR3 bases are TGTGCCAGCAGCTTAGCGAAACAGGGAGCCCAAGAGACCCAGTACTTC.

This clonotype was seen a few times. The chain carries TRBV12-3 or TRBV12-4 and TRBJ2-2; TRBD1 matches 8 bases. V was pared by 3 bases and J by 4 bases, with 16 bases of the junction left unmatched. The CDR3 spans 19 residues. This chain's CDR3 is CASSFSALLGTGATGELFF. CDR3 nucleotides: TGTGCCAGCAGTTTCTCTGCGTTGCTTGGGACAGGAGCCACCGGGGAGCTGTTTTTT.

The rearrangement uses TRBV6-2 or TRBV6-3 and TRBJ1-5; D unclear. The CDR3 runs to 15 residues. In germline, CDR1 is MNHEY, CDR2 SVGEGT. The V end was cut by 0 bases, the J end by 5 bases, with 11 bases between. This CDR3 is CASSYSRMFYQPQHF. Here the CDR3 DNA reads TGTGCCAGCAGTTACTCGCGGATGTTTTATCAGCCCCAGCATTTT.

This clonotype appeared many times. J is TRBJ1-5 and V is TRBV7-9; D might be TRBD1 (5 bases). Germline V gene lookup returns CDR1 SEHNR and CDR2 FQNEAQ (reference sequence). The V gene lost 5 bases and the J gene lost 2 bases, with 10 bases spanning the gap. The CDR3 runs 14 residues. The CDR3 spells CASSAAGGNQPQHF. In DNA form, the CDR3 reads TGTGCCAGCAGCGCCGCGGGGGGCAATCAGCCCCAGCATTTT.

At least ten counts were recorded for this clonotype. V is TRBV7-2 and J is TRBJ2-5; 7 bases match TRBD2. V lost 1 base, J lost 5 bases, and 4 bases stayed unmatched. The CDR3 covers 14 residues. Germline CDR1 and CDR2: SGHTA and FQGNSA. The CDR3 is CASSLVRESETQYF. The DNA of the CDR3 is TGTGCCAGCAGCTTAGTGCGGGAGAGTGAGACCCAGTACTTC. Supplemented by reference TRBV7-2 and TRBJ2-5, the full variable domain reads GAGVSQSPSNKVTEKGKDVELRCDPISGHTALYWYRQSLGQGLEFLIYFQGNSAPDKSGLPSDRFSAERTGGSVSTLTIQRTQQEDSAVYLCASSLVRESETQYFGPGTRLLVL.

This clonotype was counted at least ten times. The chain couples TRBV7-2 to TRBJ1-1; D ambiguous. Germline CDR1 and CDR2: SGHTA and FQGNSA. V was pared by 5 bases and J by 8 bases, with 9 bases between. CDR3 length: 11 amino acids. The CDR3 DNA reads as TGTGCCAGCAGCGAGCAGTGGGAAGCTTTCTTT. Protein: CASSEQWEAFF. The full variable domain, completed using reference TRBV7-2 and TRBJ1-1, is GAGVSQSPSNKVTEKGKDVELRCDPISGHTALYWYRQSLGQGLEFLIYFQGNSAPDKSGLPSDRFSAERTGGSVSTLTIQRTQQEDSAVYLCASSEQWEAFFGQGTRLTVV.

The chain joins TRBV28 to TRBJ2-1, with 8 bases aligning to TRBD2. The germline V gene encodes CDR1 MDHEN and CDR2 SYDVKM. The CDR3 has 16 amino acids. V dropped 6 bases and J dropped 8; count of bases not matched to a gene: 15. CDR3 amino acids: CASSYPGLAGFHEQFF. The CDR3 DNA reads TGTGCCAGCAGCTACCCCGGGCTAGCGGGTTTTCATGAGCAGTTCTTC.

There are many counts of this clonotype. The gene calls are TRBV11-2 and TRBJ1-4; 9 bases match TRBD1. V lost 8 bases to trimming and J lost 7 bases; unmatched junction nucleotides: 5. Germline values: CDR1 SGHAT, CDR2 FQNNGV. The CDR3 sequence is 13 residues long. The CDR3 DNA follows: TGTGCCAGCGGAACAGGGGGCGTTGAAAAACTGTTTTTT. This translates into CASGTGGVEKLFF.

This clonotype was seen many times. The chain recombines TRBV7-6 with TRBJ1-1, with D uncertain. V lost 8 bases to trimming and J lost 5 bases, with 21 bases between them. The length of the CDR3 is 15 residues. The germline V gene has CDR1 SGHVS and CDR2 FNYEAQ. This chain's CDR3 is CASAAYAGERTEAFF. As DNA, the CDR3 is TGTGCCAGCGCCGCGTACGCGGGTGAGAGGACTGAAGCTTTCTTT.